The 16 T cell receptor beta chains given below trace back to one sample, sequenced in a study of blood T cell repertoires in COVID-19. This table comes from immunoSEQ multiplex PCR, and its TCRdb copy is limited to in-frame clones, with some not included. Here the sample spans about 76,000 clones, approximately 84% being singletons. The sequencing input was peripheral blood. The source is a man aged 55 to 70 with COVID-19, enrolled during active disease.

This chain uses TRBV6-1 with TRBJ2-3; 8 bases are shared with TRBD2. V shed 2 bases, J shed 1 base, and the junction held 2 bases outside the gene matches. The length of the CDR3 is 15 residues. Looked up from germline, CDR1 is MNHNS and CDR2 is SASEGT. In DNA form, the CDR3 reads TGTGCCAGCAGTGAATGGCGGGGGGGCACAGATACGCAGTATTTT. Translating it yields CASSEWRGGTDTQYF.

The chain joins TRBV25-1 to TRBJ2-3; D is possibly TRBD1 (5 bases). There are 18 residues in the CDR3. Germline lookup yields CDR1 MGHDK and CDR2 SYGVNS. Deletions cut 0 bases from V and 4 bases from J, with 20 bases between. CDR3 DNA: TGTGCCAGCAGTGAATATTTAGGATTAAGGGGTAACGCAGATACGCAGTATTTT. Translation gives CASSEYLGLRGNADTQYF.

The chain employs TRBV5-1 and TRBJ1-3; possibly TRBD1 for D (5 bases). The germline V gene encodes CDR1 SGHRS and CDR2 YFSETQ. The CDR3 runs to 14 residues. The germline V and J ends were trimmed by 4 bases and 2 bases, with 10 bases remaining between them. CDR3: CASSGGTPGNTIYF. The CDR3 coding sequence is TGCGCCAGCAGCGGGGGGACCCCTGGAAACACCATATATTTT.

The CDR3 DNA reads as TGTGCCAGCAGTGAATGGACAAGCTATGGCTACACCTTC. Its translation: CASSEWTSYGYTF. The chain combines TRBV6-1 with TRBJ1-2, with D possibly TRBD1 on 5 matching bases. The germline V gene has CDR1 MNHNS and CDR2 SASEGT. V was shortened by 2 bases and J by 4 bases, with 8 bases between the two germline ends. This CDR3 comprises 13 residues.

This chain joins TRBV4-1 and TRBJ1-2; 9 bases fit TRBD1. Looked up from germline, CDR1 is MGHRA and CDR2 is YSYEKL. There are 18 residues in the CDR3. After removal of 8 bases from V and 1 base from J, the junction contained 17 bases not matched to a gene. DNA of the CDR3: TGCGCCAGCTCTGTGGATCCGGGACAGGGAATCTATAACTATGGCTACACCTTC. This sequence encodes CASSVDPGQGIYNYGYTF.

The genes are TRBV27 and TRBJ1-4; D possibly corresponds to TRBD1 (5 bases). The germline V gene encodes CDR1 MNHEY and CDR2 SMNVEV (reference sequence). This CDR3 is 13 amino acids long. The V end lost 3 bases, the J end lost 6 bases, and 8 bases lay between the germline ends. The CDR3 is CASSFGAYEKLFF. The CDR3 DNA follows: TGTGCCAGCAGTTTTGGGGCTTATGAAAAACTGTTTTTT.

CDR3 sequence reads: CASSGGVAFDEQFF. DNA of the CDR3: TGTGCCAGTAGTGGCGGAGTAGCGTTTGATGAGCAGTTCTTC. This rearrangement joins TRBV19 to TRBJ2-1; TRBD2 might be the D (5 bases). The CDR3 is 14 amino acids. Looked up from germline, CDR1 is LNHDA and CDR2 is SQIVND (reference sequence). V lost 5 bases, J lost 8 bases, and 16 bases lay in between. The full variable domain, completed using reference TRBV19 and TRBJ2-1, is DGGITQSPKYLFRKEGQNVTLSCEQNLNHDAMYWYRQDPGQGLRLIYYSQIVNDFQKGDIAEGYSVSREKKESFPLTVTSAQKNPTAFYLCASSGGVAFDEQFFGPGTRLTVL.

Here the CDR3 DNA reads TGTGCCAGCAGTCTCCCAACACGCGGCTACACCTTC. Protein: CASSLPTRGYTF. J is TRBJ1-2 and V is TRBV12-3 or TRBV12-4; no firm D call. CDR3 size: 12 residues. V shed 5 bases and J shed 8 bases, with 12 bases lying between them.

The chain's CDR3 is CATSDRSSGNTIYF. The CDR3 nucleotides are TGTGCCACCAGTGATAGGAGCTCTGGAAACACCATATATTTT. The chain carries TRBV24-1 and TRBJ1-3; the D is unclear. CDR1 and CDR2 from the germline V gene are KGHDR and SFDVKD. This CDR3 is built from 14 residues. V was trimmed by 3 bases and J by 0 bases, leaving 5 bases between them.

The CDR3 bases are TGTGCCAGCATACGGGCTAGCGGGGGGGCAGATACGCAGTATTTT. As protein: CASIRASGGADTQYF. The chain employs TRBV6-5 and TRBJ2-3, with 12 bases lining up with TRBD2. The length of the CDR3 is 15 residues. V shed 7 bases, J shed 4 bases, and the junction held 6 bases outside the gene matches. CDR1 and CDR2 (germline): MNHEY, SVGAGI.

The chain uses TRBV7-9 and TRBJ2-7, with 10 bases matching TRBD2. V shed 3 bases and J 5 bases; nucleotides not matched to a gene: 10. In germline, CDR1 is SEHNR, CDR2 FQNEAQ (reference sequence). The CDR3 covers 16 residues. The CDR3 DNA sequence: TGTGCCAGCAGCTTGCTGAAGGGACTAGCGATCCACGAGCAGTACTTC. It specifies CASSLLKGLAIHEQYF.

The chain carries TRBV28 and TRBJ1-3, with a tentative D call TRBD1 (6 bases). The CDR3 is 13 amino acids. With 7 bases removed from V and 3 bases from J, the gap between germline ends came to 10 bases. CDR1 and CDR2 from the germline V gene are MDHEN and SYDVKM. CDR3 region: CASNQGLGNTIYF. In DNA, the CDR3 is TGTGCCAGCAATCAGGGGCTTGGAAACACCATATATTTT.

The chain employs TRBV5-1 and TRBJ2-1, with TRBD2 matching 9 bases. The V segment lost 4 bases and the J segment 3 bases; nucleotides outside the gene matches: 5. Germline V gene lookup returns CDR1 SGHRS and CDR2 YFSETQ. This CDR3 has 15 amino acids. The CDR3 protein is CASSPSGANYNEQFF. CDR3 DNA: TGCGCCAGCAGCCCTAGCGGGGCCAACTACAATGAGCAGTTCTTC.

This rearrangement joins TRBV4-1 to TRBJ2-1; weak D call: TRBD1 (6 bases). This CDR3 spans 16 amino acids. Looked up from germline, CDR1 is MGHRA and CDR2 is YSYEKL. V shed 3 bases and J shed 2 bases, with 14 bases lying between them. The CDR3 sequence is CASSHTRDITYNEQFF. In nucleotides, the CDR3 is TGCGCCAGCAGCCATACCCGGGACATTACCTACAATGAGCAGTTCTTC.

V is TRBV24-1 and J is TRBJ1-1, with 8 bases aligning to TRBD1. The V segment lost 7 bases and the J segment 3 bases; nucleotides outside the gene matches: 3. The germline CDR1 and CDR2 sequences are KGHDR and SFDVKD. CDR3 length: 13 amino acids. The DNA for the CDR3 is TGTGCCACCAGCGGACAGGGCGACACTGAAGCTTTCTTT. This sequence encodes CATSGQGDTEAFF.

This chain uses TRBV5-5 with TRBJ1-5, with D maybe TRBD1 (6 bases). Per the germline V gene, CDR1 is SGHKS and CDR2 is YYEKEE (reference sequence). The CDR3 loop spans 18 amino acids. Trimming took off 4 bases at V and 2 bases at J, with 22 bases between the two ends. CDR3 DNA: TGTGCCAGCAGCCATGGGCTCCGGGGGGGCGCCGGCAATCAGCCCCAGCATTTT. Protein sequence: CASSHGLRGGAGNQPQHF.